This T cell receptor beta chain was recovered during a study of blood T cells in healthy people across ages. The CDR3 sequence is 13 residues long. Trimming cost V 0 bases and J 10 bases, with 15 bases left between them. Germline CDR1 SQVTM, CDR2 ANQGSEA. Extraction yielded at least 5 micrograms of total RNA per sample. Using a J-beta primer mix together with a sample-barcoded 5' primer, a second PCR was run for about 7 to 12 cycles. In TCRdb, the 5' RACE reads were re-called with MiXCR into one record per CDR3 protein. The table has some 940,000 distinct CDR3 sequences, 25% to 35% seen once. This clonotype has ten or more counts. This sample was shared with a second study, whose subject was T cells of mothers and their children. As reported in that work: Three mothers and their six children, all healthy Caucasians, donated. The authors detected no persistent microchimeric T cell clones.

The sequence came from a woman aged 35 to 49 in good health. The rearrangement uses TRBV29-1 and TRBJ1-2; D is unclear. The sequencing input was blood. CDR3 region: CSVEDRPRLDYTF. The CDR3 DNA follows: TGCAGCGTTGAAGATCGGCCACGGTTGGACTACACCTTC.